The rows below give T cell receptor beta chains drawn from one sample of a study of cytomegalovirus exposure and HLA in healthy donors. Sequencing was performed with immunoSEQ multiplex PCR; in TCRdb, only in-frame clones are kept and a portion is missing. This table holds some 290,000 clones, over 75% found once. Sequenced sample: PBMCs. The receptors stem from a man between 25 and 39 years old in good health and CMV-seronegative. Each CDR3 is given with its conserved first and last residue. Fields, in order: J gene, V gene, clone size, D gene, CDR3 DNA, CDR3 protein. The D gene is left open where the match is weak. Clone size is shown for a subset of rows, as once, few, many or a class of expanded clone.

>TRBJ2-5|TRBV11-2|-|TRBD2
TGTGCCAGCAGAAAGCTTTCAGGTAGCGGGGGTCCAGAGACCCAGTACTTC
CASRKLSGSGGPETQYF
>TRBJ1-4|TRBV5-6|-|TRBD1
TGTGCCAGCAGCTGGGGACAGGCTGCAACTAATGAAAAACTGTTTTTT
CASSWGQAATNEKLFF
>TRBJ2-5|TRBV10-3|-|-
TGTGCCATCAGTGATTCCCCCCGAGGGACACAAGAGACCCAGTACTTC
CAISDSPRGTQETQYF
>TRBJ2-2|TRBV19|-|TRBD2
TGTGCCAGTAGTATAGTCGCTAGCGGGGGGGTAAACACCGGGGAGCTGTTTTTT
CASSIVASGGVNTGELFF
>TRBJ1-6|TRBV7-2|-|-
TGTGCCAGCAGCCCCCAGGGGTTTAATTCACCCCTCCACTTT
CASSPQGFNSPLHF
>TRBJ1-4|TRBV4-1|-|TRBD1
TGCGCCAGCAGCCAGGGGACAGGTCACGAAAAACTGTTTTTT
CASSQGTGHEKLFF
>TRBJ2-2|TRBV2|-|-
TGTGCCAGCAGTTCGGGCGGGCGGGAGCTGTTTTTT
CASSSGGRELFF
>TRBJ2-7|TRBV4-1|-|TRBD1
TGCGCCAGCAAACTCGGGACAGGACTTGTGTACGAGCAGTACTTC
CASKLGTGLVYEQYF
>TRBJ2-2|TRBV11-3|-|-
TGTGCCAGCAGCCCTCAGGGTTTCCGGGAGCTGTTTTTT
CASSPQGFRELFF
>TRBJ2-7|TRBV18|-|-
TGTGCCAGCTCTGGCGGCAATTCCTACGAGCAGTACTTC
CASSGGNSYEQYF
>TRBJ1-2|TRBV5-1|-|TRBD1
TGCGCCAGCAGCGACACCGGGACAGGGGGGAGGTATGGCTACACCTTC
CASSDTGTGGRYGYTF
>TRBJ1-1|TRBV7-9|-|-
TGTGCCAGCAGCCCGTTTGTGGGGGGCACTGAAGCTTTCTTT
CASSPFVGGTEAFF
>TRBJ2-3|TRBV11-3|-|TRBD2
TGTGCCAGCAGCTTAGGGGAGCGGGGGACAGATACGCAGTATTTT
CASSLGERGTDTQYF
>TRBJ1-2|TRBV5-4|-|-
TGTGCCAGCAGCTTGATAACAACTAACTATGGCTACACCTTC
CASSLITTNYGYTF
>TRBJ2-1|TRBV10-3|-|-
TGTGCCATCAGTGAGCCACAGCCGGGAAACAATGAGCAGTTCTTC
CAISEPQPGNNEQFF
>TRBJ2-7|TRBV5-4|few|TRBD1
TGTGCCAGCAGCCTGGCCGGGACAGGGTTATACGAGCAGTACTTC
CASSLAGTGLYEQYF
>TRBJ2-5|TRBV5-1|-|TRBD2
TGCGCCAGCAGCTTGGCCCCGGCTAGCGGGGGGGCCCAAGAGACCCAGTACTTC
CASSLAPASGGAQETQYF
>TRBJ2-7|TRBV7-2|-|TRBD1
TGTGCCAGCAGCTCGGACAGGGGATCCTACGAGCAGTACTTC
CASSSDRGSYEQYF
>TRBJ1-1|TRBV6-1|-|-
TGTGCCAGCAGTGAAGCGCGGAGAGAGAACACTGAAGCTTTCTTT
CASSEARRENTEAFF
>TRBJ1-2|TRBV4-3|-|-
TGCGCCAGCAGCCAAGGCTTCGGGGGCTACACCTTC
CASSQGFGGYTF
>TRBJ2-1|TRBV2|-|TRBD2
TGTGCCAGCAGCCTGACTAGCGGATACAATGAGCAGTTCTTC
CASSLTSGYNEQFF
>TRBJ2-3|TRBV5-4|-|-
TGTGCCAGCAGCTTGGGGATCGGGGTCGAAGATACGCAGTATTTT
CASSLGIGVEDTQYF
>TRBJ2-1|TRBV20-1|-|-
TGCAGTGCTGGGACTGCGCAGTTCTTC
CSAGTAQFF
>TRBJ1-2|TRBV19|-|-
TGTGCCAGTAGTATCGCCCTGCGTGGCTACACCTTC
CASSIALRGYTF
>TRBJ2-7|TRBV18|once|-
TGTGCCAGCTCACCCGGAGGGGTCGAGCAGTACTTC
CASSPGGVEQYF
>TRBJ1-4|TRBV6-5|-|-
TGTGCCACAAGAAGGAAGAGGGAAGATGAAAAACTGTTTTTT
CATRRKREDEKLFF
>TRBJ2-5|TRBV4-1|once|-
TGCGCCAGCAGCCAAGGAGGTTCTTTGCGCCCTCAAGAGACCCAGTACTTC
CASSQGGSLRPQETQYF
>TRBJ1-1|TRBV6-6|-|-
TGTGCCAGCAGTTCCAGGACTTCCGAAGCTTTCTTT
CASSSRTSEAFF
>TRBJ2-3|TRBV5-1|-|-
TGCGCCAGCAGCTTGGCTTGGGGGGGCCTCACAGATACGCAGTATTTT
CASSLAWGGLTDTQYF
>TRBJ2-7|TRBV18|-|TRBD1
TGTGCCAGCTCGTTCGACAGGGGGTCTACTGACTTC
CASSFDRGSTDF
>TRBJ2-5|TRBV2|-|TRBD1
TGTGCCAGCAGCCCCAGGGGGCACACGAAAGAGACCCAGTACTTC
CASSPRGHTKETQYF
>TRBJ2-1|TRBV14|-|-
TGTGCCAGCAGCCAAGTGCGGAGTTCCTACAATGAGCAGTTCTTC
CASSQVRSSYNEQFF
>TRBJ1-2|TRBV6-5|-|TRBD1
TGTGCCAGCAGACACCGGGACAGGGATGGCTACACCTTC
CASRHRDRDGYTF
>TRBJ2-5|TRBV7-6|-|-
TGTGCCAGCAGCTTAACGCCCGACAAGACCCAGTACTTC
CASSLTPDKTQYF
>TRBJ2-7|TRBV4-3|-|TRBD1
TGCGCCAGCAGCCAAGACAGGGGGCCTTTCTCCTACGAGCAGTACTTC
CASSQDRGPFSYEQYF
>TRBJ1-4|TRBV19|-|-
TGTGCCAGTAGTATGATCGGGGTTGCAACTAATGAAAAACTGTTTTTT
CASSMIGVATNEKLFF
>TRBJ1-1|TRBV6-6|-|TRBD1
TGTGCCAGCAGTTATACAGGGACAGTCGCTTTCTTT
CASSYTGTVAFF
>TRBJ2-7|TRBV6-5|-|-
TGTGCCAGCAGTTACTCGAGGTACTACGAGCAGTACTTC
CASSYSRYYEQYF
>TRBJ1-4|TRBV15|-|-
TGTGCCACCAGCAGAGACTCAGTTGCAACTAATGAAAAACTGTTTTTT
CATSRDSVATNEKLFF
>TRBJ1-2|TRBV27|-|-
TGTGCCAGCAGTTTATCAGGGAGAGTCGGCTACACCTTC
CASSLSGRVGYTF
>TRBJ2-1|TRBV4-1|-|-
TGCGCCAGCAGCCCCCAGTTCCTGACGGACAGCCACTACAATGAGCAGTTCTTC
CASSPQFLTDSHYNEQFF
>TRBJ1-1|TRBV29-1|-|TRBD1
TGCAGCGTACGGACAGGGGGGAACACTGAAGCTTTCTTT
CSVRTGGNTEAFF
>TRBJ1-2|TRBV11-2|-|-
TGTGCCAGCAGCTTAGACTGGGCAGGGGTGGGTTTAGGCGGCTACACCTTC
CASSLDWAGVGLGGYTF
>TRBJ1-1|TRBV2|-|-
TGTGCCAGCAGCTATCCCAACGGGAACACTGAAGCTTTCTTT
CASSYPNGNTEAFF
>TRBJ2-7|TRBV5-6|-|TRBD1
TGTGCCAGCAGCCCCACCGACAGGGGCGAGCAGTACTTC
CASSPTDRGEQYF
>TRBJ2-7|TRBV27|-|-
TGTGCCAGCAGTTTAACAGGACCCTGGAACTACGAGCAGTACTTC
CASSLTGPWNYEQYF
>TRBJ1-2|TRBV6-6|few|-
TGTGCCAGCAGTTACGATGGGCAGGGGCTTGATGGCTACACCTTC
CASSYDGQGLDGYTF
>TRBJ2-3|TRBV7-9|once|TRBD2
TGTGCCAGCAGCACTAGCGGGGGGGCCGGCACAGATACGCAGTATTTT
CASSTSGGAGTDTQYF
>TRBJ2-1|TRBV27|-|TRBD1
TGTGCCAGCAGTTTATATGGGACAGGGATTCTGTCTGTAAATGAGCAGTTCTTC
CASSLYGTGILSVNEQFF
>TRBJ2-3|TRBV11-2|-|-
TGTGCCAGCAGCCCCCGGCTAGCACTCACAGATACGCAGTATTTT
CASSPRLALTDTQYF
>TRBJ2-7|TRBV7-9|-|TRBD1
TGTGCCAGCAGCTTATTGGCTCGGGACAGAAGCTACGAGCAGTACTTC
CASSLLARDRSYEQYF
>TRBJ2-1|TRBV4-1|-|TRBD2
TGCGCCAGCAGCCAGAACCCCGGGACTAGATTTCATGAGCAGTTCTTC
CASSQNPGTRFHEQFF